The clone carrying this TCR beta chain has at least ten counts. Its antigen is still unknown. The entry originates in a study of neurological immune-mediated disorders. The time point: longitudinal time-point 2. Preparation of the unsorted libraries drew on 2 million PBMCs stored at -80 C. The ends were cut back, 6 bases at V and 5 bases at J, with 27 bases in the middle. The CDR3 length is 17 residues. Germline V gene lookup returns CDR1 DFQATT and CDR2 SNEGSKA (reference sequence). Study outcomes and limitations: The expanded clones of different subjects shared no CDR3 amino acid sequences (suggesting private repertoires in all groups).

TCRdb called the 5' RACE reads again in MiXCR, with one record for every CDR3 protein. The table lists 100,000 or so distinct CDR3 sequences, over 10% of them singletons. Sequenced: PBMCs. This receptor was identified in a female donor with HTLV-1-associated myelopathy (HAM/TSP). V gene TRBV20-1 combines with J gene TRBJ2-3, with D possibly TRBD1 on 7 matching bases. The CDR3 sequence is CSATGALGQAEGDTQYF. The CDR3 coding sequence is TGCAGTGCCACAGGGGCCTTAGGACAGGCGGAGGGAGATACGCAGTATTTT.